This TCR beta chain is drawn from a study of PD-1 blockade in classical Hodgkin lymphoma. Exposure to brentuximab vedotin varied, and each patient had relapsed following autologous stem cell transplantation. The data were produced by immunoSEQ multiplex PCR, yet TCRdb's version contains in-frame clones alone and is incomplete. The table has approximately 84,000 clones, roughly nine tenths seen once. Study results and caveats: Exclusion was applied to patients who started nivolumab under 1 year after ASCT.

This clone was observed a handful of times. Its target is not known. The CDR3 spans 14 residues. V lost 6 bases to trimming and J lost 0 bases, with 8 bases between them. Germline V gene lookup returns CDR1 MGHRA and CDR2 YSYEKL. The starting material was peripheral blood mononuclear cells (PBMCs), obtained at baseline. The rearrangement uses TRBV4-1 and TRBJ2-2; a possible D gene is TRBD1 (5 bases). This clonotype originated in a human donor with classical Hodgkin lymphoma. In nucleotides, the CDR3 is TGCGCCAGCAGTCACAGGCCGAACACCGGGGAGCTGTTTTTT. Residues: CASSHRPNTGELFF.